A selection of T cell receptor beta chains follows, all from one sample in a study of identical twins. From the 5' RACE reads, TCRdb called clonotypes with MiXCR, one entry per CDR3 protein. The sample carries 600,000 to 700,000 distinct CDR3 sequences, 20% to 25% recorded once. This sample also appeared in a second study, on T cells expressing NK-cell markers.

Source material: PBMCs. All receptors come from a woman younger than 35 in good health. Both conserved end residues are part of each CDR3. The order of the fields is V gene, D gene, J gene, clone size, CDR3 DNA, CDR3 protein. The D gene is left open where the match is weak. Part of the rows lack a size; the others show once, few, many or a class for expanded clones.

TRBV6-1,NA,TRBJ1-2,many,TGTGCCAGCAGTCCCATTTCAGGGTCTAACTATGGCTACACCTTC,CASSPISGSNYGYTF
TRBV10-3,NA,TRBJ2-7,few,TGTGCCATCAGTGTACAGGGTGACTCCTACGAGCAGTACTTC,CAISVQGDSYEQYF
TRBV9,NA,TRBJ1-2,NA,TGTGCCAGCCGACGCGAGGGTGGTGGCTACACCTTC,CASRREGGGYTF
TRBV5-6,TRBD2,TRBJ2-1,few,TGTGCCAGCAGCTTGCTGCGGGGACTAGCGGACAATGAGCAGTTCTTC,CASSLLRGLADNEQFF
TRBV2,TRBD2,TRBJ2-3,NA,TGTGCCAGCCCCCTAGCGGGAACACTGCAGGGCACAGATACGCAGTATTTT,CASPLAGTLQGTDTQYF
TRBV6-1,TRBD2,TRBJ2-2,many,TGTGCCAGCAGGGGCGGGAGAGTAAACACCGGGGAGCTGTTTTTT,CASRGGRVNTGELFF
TRBV6-5,NA,TRBJ2-5,NA,TGTGCCAGCAGTTACGGCTTAGGGGGGTACCAAGAGACCCAGTACTTC,CASSYGLGGYQETQYF
TRBV7-9,TRBD1,TRBJ2-3,NA,TGTGCCAGCAGCCCAGGACAGGGGTACACAGATACGCAGTATTTT,CASSPGQGYTDTQYF
TRBV6-5,TRBD2,TRBJ2-1,many,TGTGCCAGCAGTTCGGAATTCGGGAGGAAGAATGAGCAGTTCTTC,CASSSEFGRKNEQFF
TRBV10-3,NA,TRBJ1-6,few,TGTGCCATCAGTGTCCAGTATAATTCACCCCTCCACTTT,CAISVQYNSPLHF
TRBV4-1,TRBD1,TRBJ1-1,many,TGCGCCAGCAGCCAAGGACAGGGTCCCTTTGCTGAAGCTTTCTTT,CASSQGQGPFAEAFF
TRBV5-1,NA,TRBJ1-1,many,TGCGCCAGCAGCGATCAGGGAACTGAAGCTTTCTTT,CASSDQGTEAFF
TRBV6-5,NA,TRBJ2-7,many,TGTGCCAGCAGTTACTCCTGGAAATCATCCTACGAGCAGTACTTC,CASSYSWKSSYEQYF
TRBV20-1,NA,TRBJ2-7,NA,TGCAGTGCTCCCTGGGCGGCGAAAAGCTCCTACGAGCAGTACTTC,CSAPWAAKSSYEQYF
TRBV18,NA,TRBJ2-1,NA,TGTGCCAGCTCACCATGGGCCCCTATGAACAATGAGCAGTTCTTC,CASSPWAPMNNEQFF
TRBV7-6,TRBD1,TRBJ2-1,NA,TGTGCCAGCAGCTTTACAGGGGGAACCTACAATGAGCAGTTCTTC,CASSFTGGTYNEQFF
TRBV20-1,NA,TRBJ2-3,few,TGCAGCGCCAGGCCCAGGCGGGGGACATCGAACTACCCGGATACGCAGTATTTT,CSARPRRGTSNYPDTQYF
TRBV12-3/TRBV12-4,TRBD1,TRBJ1-3,NA,TGTGCCAGCAGTTTCGCCGCGACAGGGGGCGCGGGTGGAAACACCATATATTTT,CASSFAATGGAGGNTIYF
TRBV6-4,NA,TRBJ2-2,NA,TGTGCCATCCGAAAGGCCACCGGGGAGCTGTTTTTT,CAIRKATGELFF
TRBV4-3,NA,TRBJ2-3,many,TGCGCCAGCAGCCAAGATCTTGGGGGCCCGGGGGATACGCAGTATTTT,CASSQDLGGPGDTQYF
TRBV12-3/TRBV12-4,NA,TRBJ2-2,few,TGTGCCAGCATCGGGCAGCTTACCGGGGAGCTGTTTTTT,CASIGQLTGELFF
TRBV12-3/TRBV12-4,TRBD1,TRBJ1-2,NA,TGTGCCAGCAGTTTTGGGGACAGGGTAAATGGCTACACCTTC,CASSFGDRVNGYTF
TRBV6-6,NA,TRBJ2-7,NA,TGTGCCAGCGGACACGCCTTGAACGAGCAGTACTTC,CASGHALNEQYF
TRBV19,NA,TRBJ2-7,NA,TGTGCCAGTAGCAAAGGCAGGAAAGAATACGAGCAGTACTTC,CASSKGRKEYEQYF
TRBV4-2,NA,TRBJ2-1,NA,TGTGCCAGCAGCCAAGTTCATATACGGGGTGGGCAGTTCTTC,CASSQVHIRGGQFF
TRBV10-1,NA,TRBJ2-7,NA,TGCGCCAGCAGTGAGGGGGGCACCGTCGACGAGCAGTACTTC,CASSEGGTVDEQYF
TRBV20-1,NA,TRBJ2-3,many,TGCAGTGCTCCGAAGACCGGTCCCCCAGATACGCAGTATTTT,CSAPKTGPPDTQYF
TRBV11-2,TRBD2,TRBJ2-7,NA,TGTGCCAGCACGTCTAGCGGGAGGGCGCGGGAGCAGTACTTC,CASTSSGRAREQYF
TRBV7-2,NA,TRBJ2-6,NA,TGTGCCAGCAGCCGGGCAGAAGAATCTGGGGCCAACGTCCTGACTTTC,CASSRAEESGANVLTF